One sample yielded the 30 T cell receptor beta chains listed below, sequenced in a study of blood T cell repertoires in COVID-19. Produced via immunoSEQ multiplex PCR; TCRdb's table is partial and in-frame only. Of approximately 81,000 clones detected, 82% appear once; the ten largest clones hold about 6.9%. The sequenced material came from peripheral blood. The receptors were sampled from a human donor in a cohort sampled during active COVID-19.

The genes are TRBV4-1 and TRBJ2-5; D gene unclear. The germline CDR1 and CDR2 sequences are MGHRA and YSYEKL. V was pared by 4 bases and J by 4 bases, with 10 bases between. This CDR3 contains 13 residues. The CDR3 DNA is TGCGCCAGCAGCCGAAGTCAGCGAGAGACCCAGTACTTC. Translation: CASSRSQRETQYF.

Written as DNA, the CDR3 is TGTGCCAGCAGCCCTCTCCTGGACAGACCGTCTAGCTACACCTTC. Translation gives CASSPLLDRPSSYTF. This chain connects TRBV5-4 to TRBJ1-2, with D tentatively TRBD1 (6 bases). Trimming took 4 bases from V and 9 from J, leaving 22 bases between them. CDR1 is SGHNT and CDR2 is YYREEE in the germline V gene (reference sequence). CDR3 size: 15 residues.

This sequence joins TRBV2 and TRBJ1-2; 8 bases are shared with TRBD1. The length of the CDR3 is 13 residues. The J segment lost 4 bases and the V segment lost 6 bases, leaving 4 bases of the junction unmatched. Germline CDR1 reads SNHLY; CDR2 reads FYNNEI. This chain's CDR3 is CASSGQGGYGYTF. The CDR3 bases are TGTGCCAGCAGCGGACAGGGCGGCTATGGCTACACCTTC. Filled out from reference TRBV2 and TRBJ1-2, the complete variable domain reads EPEVTQTPSHQVTQMGQEVILRCVPISNHLYFYWYRQILGQKVEFLVSFYNNEISEKSEIFDDQFSVERPDGSNFTLKIRSTKLEDSAMYFCASSGQGGYGYTFGSGTRLTVV.

This clone was recorded only once. The chain recombines TRBV6-4 with TRBJ1-5; tentatively, D is TRBD1 (5 bases). There are 15 residues in the CDR3. CDR1 MRHNA and CDR2 SNTAGT come from the germline V gene. V gave up 6 bases and J gave up 2 bases, with 14 bases separating them. The CDR3 nucleotides read TGTGCCAGCAGAAACAGGAAAACGGGCAATCAGCCCCAGCATTTT. The encoded protein is CASRNRKTGNQPQHF.

This chain uses TRBV7-9 with TRBJ1-3; the D is unclear. This CDR3 comprises 16 residues. Germline lookup yields CDR1 SEHNR and CDR2 FQNEAQ (reference sequence). V was shortened by 2 bases and J by 4 bases, with 15 bases between the two germline ends. For the CDR3, the DNA is TGTGCCAGCAGCTTATCGGGAATACCCGGCGGAAACACCATATATTTT. Its translation: CASSLSGIPGGNTIYF.

In its sample, this clone was seen once. The V gene is TRBV9, the J gene TRBJ2-3; 12 nucleotides align to TRBD2. Germline lookup yields CDR1 SGDLS and CDR2 YYNGEE. V was pared by 0 bases and J by 5 bases, with 4 bases of the junction left unmatched. CDR3 length: 16 amino acids. CDR3 DNA sequence: TGTGCCAGCAGCGTAGGTGCTAGCGGGGGGGAAGATACGCAGTATTTT. It translates to CASSVGASGGEDTQYF.

This clone was recorded only once. The rearrangement links TRBV11-2 to TRBJ2-1; D possibly corresponds to TRBD1 (6 bases). V lost 5 bases to trimming and J lost 0 bases, with 17 bases between them. Germline values: CDR1 SGHAT, CDR2 FQNNGV. The CDR3 is 17 residues long. The CDR3 here is CASSLNGGESSYNEQFF. In DNA form, the CDR3 reads TGTGCCAGCAGCCTGAATGGGGGCGAAAGCTCCTACAATGAGCAGTTCTTC.

The chain is built from TRBV7-2 and TRBJ2-5, with a possible D match to TRBD2 (6 bases). Germline CDR1 reads SGHTA; CDR2 reads FQGNSA. V was trimmed by 3 bases and J by 4 bases, leaving 12 bases between them. The CDR3 has 14 amino acids. The DNA of the CDR3 is TGTGCCAGCAGCTTGGTGGGGGGAGGAGAGACCCAGTACTTC. Its protein is CASSLVGGGETQYF.

CDR3 sequence (DNA): TGTGCCAGCAGTGAAGTGGCGGGTTTGAACACTGAAGCTTTCTTT. Residues: CASSEVAGLNTEAFF. The rearrangement links TRBV2 to TRBJ1-1; D is uncertain. CDR1 SNHLY and CDR2 FYNNEI come from the germline V gene. The V end lost 1 base, the J end lost 0 bases, and 9 bases lay between the germline ends. CDR3 length: 15 residues.

The CDR3 protein is CASSQGTGGGNYGYTF. The CDR3 region has the DNA TGTGCCAGCAGCCAAGGGACAGGGGGCGGTAACTATGGCTACACCTTC. This chain joins TRBV3-1 (or the pseudogene TRBV3-2) and TRBJ1-2; 11 bases map to TRBD1. The length of the CDR3 is 16 residues. V shed 1 base, J shed 1 base, and the junction held 2 bases outside the gene matches. The V gene's germline CDR1 is LGHDT and CDR2 YNNKEL (reference sequence).

The rearrangement joins TRBV19 to TRBJ1-2, with D perhaps TRBD1 (5 bases). V shed 7 bases and J shed 2 bases, with 23 bases lying between them. This CDR3 is 17 amino acids long. The germline CDR1 and CDR2 sequences are LNHDA and SQIVND (reference sequence). CDR3 in DNA: TGTGCCAGTACGGAATCTAAGGGGTCCGCTCTAAACTATGGCTACACCTTC. It codes for CASTESKGSALNYGYTF.

The J gene is TRBJ2-7, the V gene TRBV4-3; 12 bases are shared with TRBD2. The germline gives CDR1 LGHNA, CDR2 YSLEER. CDR3 length equals 16 residues. The V and J ends lost 0 bases and 9 bases, in that order; junction bases with no gene match: 9. CDR3 sequence: CASSQEFASGGAMQYF. The CDR3 coding sequence is TGCGCCAGCAGCCAAGAATTCGCTAGCGGGGGGGCTATGCAGTACTTC.

The rearrangement joins TRBV6-5 to TRBJ1-4; tentatively, D is TRBD1 (6 bases). V dropped 5 bases and J dropped 3 bases, with 13 bases sitting between them. Germline V gene data show CDR1 as MNHEY and CDR2 as SVGAGI. The CDR3 is 15 residues long. The CDR3 region has the DNA TGTGCCAGCAGTAAAAACAGGGACCCTAATGAAAAACTGTTTTTT. This translates into CASSKNRDPNEKLFF.

This clone was seen a single time. V gene TRBV18 combines with J gene TRBJ1-5; 9 bases map to TRBD1. Germline CDR1 and CDR2: KGHSH and LQKENI. The V segment lost 4 bases and the J segment 6 bases; nucleotides outside the gene matches: 7. The CDR3 contains 15 residues. The CDR3 sequence is CASSLAPGQGQPQHF. The CDR3 DNA sequence: TGTGCCAGCTCACTGGCCCCGGGACAGGGTCAGCCCCAGCATTTT.

The chain is built from TRBV19 and TRBJ1-6; D gene ambiguous. This CDR3 spans 15 amino acids. Looked up from germline, CDR1 is LNHDA and CDR2 is SQIVND (reference sequence). V was shortened by 8 bases and J by 6 bases, with 17 bases between the two germline ends. The CDR3 nucleotides read TGTGCCAGTTGCTCCGGGTCGTGGAGTAATTCACCCCTCCACTTT. This translates into CASCSGSWSNSPLHF.

This clone was recorded once. The chain has TRBV6-6 and TRBJ2-7; D perhaps matches TRBD1 (6 bases). Deletions cut 0 bases from V and 2 bases from J, with 11 bases between. Germline values: CDR1 MNHNY, CDR2 SVGAGI (reference sequence). This CDR3 has 15 residues. The CDR3: CASSYSTGQTYEQYF. The CDR3 coding sequence is TGTGCCAGCAGTTACTCTACAGGGCAGACCTACGAGCAGTACTTC.

This clone was counted once. The genes are TRBV5-4 and TRBJ2-7; the match to TRBD2 covers 8 bases. The germline V gene has CDR1 SGHNT and CDR2 YYREEE (reference sequence). Trimming cost V 0 bases and J 3 bases; bases outside gene matches: 8. This CDR3 is built from 16 residues. CDR3 sequence reads: CASSLGTGGAGYEQYF. In nucleotides, the CDR3 is TGTGCCAGCAGCTTGGGTACCGGGGGGGCCGGCTACGAGCAGTACTTC.

V gene TRBV19 combines with J gene TRBJ2-6; D possibly corresponds to TRBD1 (5 bases). Germline V gives CDR1 LNHDA, CDR2 SQIVND (reference sequence). This CDR3 region has 18 residues. Trimming took off 7 bases at V and 0 bases at J, with 19 bases between the two ends. The CDR3 is CASKVERGLTSGANVLTF. DNA for the CDR3: TGTGCCAGTAAAGTAGAAAGGGGCCTAACCTCTGGGGCCAACGTCCTGACTTTC.

CDR3 in DNA: TGTGCCAGCAGTCGACAGGGTCTGAGAAACACCATATATTTT. This encodes CASSRQGLRNTIYF. The chain carries TRBV6-5 and TRBJ1-3, with TRBD1 matching 7 bases. The CDR3 runs 14 residues. V was clipped by 5 bases and J by 5 bases; unmatched bases: 6. Germline CDR1 MNHEY, CDR2 SVGAGI.

There are a few counts of this clone. The rearrangement links TRBV6-5 to TRBJ1-2; 7 bases match TRBD1. This CDR3 is built from 14 residues. J was trimmed by 2 bases and V by 0 bases; bases with no gene match: 0. The germline gives CDR1 MNHEY, CDR2 SVGAGI. The CDR3 nucleotides read TGTGCCAGCAGTTACTCGACAGGGAACTATGGCTACACCTTC. It specifies CASSYSTGNYGYTF.

This rearrangement joins TRBV3-1 (or the pseudogene TRBV3-2) to TRBJ1-1; a possible D gene is TRBD1 (6 bases). The V gene's germline CDR1 is LGHDT and CDR2 YNNKEL (reference sequence). V was trimmed by 4 bases and J by 5 bases, leaving 17 bases between them. The CDR3 has 15 residues. The CDR3 region is CASSLGTTLRTEAFF. The CDR3 region has the DNA TGTGCCAGCAGCCTCGGGACAACCCTGAGGACTGAAGCTTTCTTT.

The chain recombines TRBV6-5 with TRBJ1-5; D may be TRBD1 (5 bases). V dropped 7 bases and J dropped 4 bases, with 17 bases sitting between them. The CDR3 sequence is 15 residues long. In germline, CDR1 is MNHEY, CDR2 SVGAGI. CDR3 sequence: CASTQVGVLNQPQHF. Written as DNA, the CDR3 is TGTGCCAGCACCCAAGTAGGGGTTTTAAATCAGCCCCAGCATTTT.

This clone was picked up one time. This chain joins TRBV2 and TRBJ2-5; D is unresolved. With 6 bases removed from V and 4 bases from J, the gap between germline ends came to 6 bases. Per the germline V gene, CDR1 is SNHLY and CDR2 is FYNNEI. There are 11 residues in the CDR3. CDR3 amino acids: CASRSLETQYF. CDR3 coding DNA: TGTGCCAGCAGGTCACTAGAGACCCAGTACTTC.

The chain has TRBV4-1 and TRBJ1-3; TRBD1 is a possible D gene (5 bases). V was clipped by 8 bases and J by 0 bases, with 14 bases between them. Germline V gives CDR1 MGHRA, CDR2 YSYEKL. The CDR3 is 15 residues long. As DNA, the CDR3 is TGCGCCAGCTCAGGACAAGCACTCTCTGGAAACACCATATATTTT. Translated: CASSGQALSGNTIYF.

The rearrangement joins TRBV15 to TRBJ2-5; D not resolved. Looked up from germline, CDR1 is LNHNV and CDR2 is YYDKDF (reference sequence). Trimming took off 0 bases at V and 0 bases at J, with 17 bases between the two ends. The CDR3 runs 18 residues. The CDR3 DNA reads TGTGCCACCAGCAGAGATATTGGAGTAGCATCGTACCAAGAGACCCAGTACTTC. Protein product: CATSRDIGVASYQETQYF.

The sample holds a few counts of this clone. V usage is TRBV9 and J usage is TRBJ2-1; 13 nucleotides agree with TRBD2. Germline loops: CDR1 SGDLS, CDR2 YYNGEE. V was pared by 4 bases and J by 6 bases, with 4 bases of the junction left unmatched. The CDR3 loop spans 15 amino acids. In DNA form, the CDR3 reads TGTGCCAGCAGCCCAGGGACTAGCGGGGTCAATGAGCAGTTCTTC. Residues: CASSPGTSGVNEQFF.

The chain uses TRBV7-8 and TRBJ2-5; 7 nucleotides agree with TRBD1. Germline assignment: CDR1 SGHVS and CDR2 FQNEAQ. Germline trimming cut 4 bases from V and 4 bases from J; bases unmatched to any gene: 3. The CDR3 loop spans 13 amino acids. The CDR3 is CASSSDRRETQYF. The CDR3 region has the DNA TGTGCCAGCAGCTCGGACAGGCGAGAGACCCAGTACTTC.

This clone was counted a single time. The V call is TRBV5-1, the J call TRBJ2-6; 9 positions agree with TRBD1. The CDR3 covers 18 residues. Germline V gene data show CDR1 as SGHRS and CDR2 as YFSETQ. With V trimmed by 0 bases and J by 0 bases, 4 bases remained unmatched. CDR3 nucleotides: TGCGCCAGCAGCTTGGCGGGACAGGGCCGCTCTGGGGCCAACGTCCTGACTTTC. As protein: CASSLAGQGRSGANVLTF. The entire variable domain, with the rest obtained from reference TRBV5-1 and TRBJ2-6, is as follows: KAGVTQTPRYLIKTRGQQVTLSCSPISGHRSVSWYQQTPGQGLQFLFEYFSETQRNKGNFPGRFSGRQFSNSRSEMNVSTLELGDSALYLCASSLAGQGRSGANVLTFGAGSRLTVL.

The chain has TRBV11-2 and TRBJ2-7, with 7 bases identical to TRBD2. Trimming took 5 bases from V and 5 from J; bases not matched to a gene: 9. CDR1 is SGHAT, CDR2 FQNNGV, per germline. The CDR3 sequence is 14 residues long. The CDR3 spells CASSLPTGGNEQYF. The CDR3 region has the DNA TGTGCCAGCAGCCTACCCACGGGAGGTAACGAGCAGTACTTC.

The rearrangement links TRBV20-1 to TRBJ2-3; 9 bases align to TRBD1. The CDR3 is 15 residues long. The germline V gene has CDR1 DFQATT and CDR2 SNEGSKA (reference sequence). V dropped 3 bases and J dropped 0; count of bases not matched to a gene: 4. CDR3 loop: CSASRTGASTDTQYF. The CDR3 DNA follows: TGCAGTGCTAGTCGGACAGGGGCTAGCACAGATACGCAGTATTTT.